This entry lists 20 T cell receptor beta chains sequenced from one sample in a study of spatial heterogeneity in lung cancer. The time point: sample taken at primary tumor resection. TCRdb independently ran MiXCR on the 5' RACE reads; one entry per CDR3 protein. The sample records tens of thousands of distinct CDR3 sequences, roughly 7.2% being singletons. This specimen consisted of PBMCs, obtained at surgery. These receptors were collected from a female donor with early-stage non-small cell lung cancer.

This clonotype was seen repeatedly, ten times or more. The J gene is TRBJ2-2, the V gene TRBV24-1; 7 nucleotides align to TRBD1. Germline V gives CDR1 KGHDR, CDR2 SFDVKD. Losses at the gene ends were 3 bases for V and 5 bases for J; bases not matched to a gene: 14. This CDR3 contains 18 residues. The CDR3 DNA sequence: TGTGCCACCAGTGATCGGACACCGGGACAGAGAAGAACCGGGGAGCTGTTTTTT. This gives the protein CATSDRTPGQRRTGELFF.

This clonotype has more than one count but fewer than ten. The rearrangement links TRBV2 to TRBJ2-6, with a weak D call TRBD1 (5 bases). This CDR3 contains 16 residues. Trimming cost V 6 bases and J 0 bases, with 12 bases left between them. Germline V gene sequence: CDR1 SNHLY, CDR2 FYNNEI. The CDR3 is CASSVDSNSGANVLTF. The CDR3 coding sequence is TGTGCCAGCAGCGTCGACAGCAACTCTGGGGCCAACGTCCTGACTTTC.

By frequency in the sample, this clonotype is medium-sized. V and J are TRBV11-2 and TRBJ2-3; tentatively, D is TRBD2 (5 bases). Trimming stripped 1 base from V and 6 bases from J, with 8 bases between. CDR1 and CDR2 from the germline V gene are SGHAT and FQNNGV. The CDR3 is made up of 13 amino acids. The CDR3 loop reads CASSLGTSDTQYF. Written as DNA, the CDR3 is TGTGCCAGCAGCTTAGGGACTTCTGATACGCAGTATTTT.

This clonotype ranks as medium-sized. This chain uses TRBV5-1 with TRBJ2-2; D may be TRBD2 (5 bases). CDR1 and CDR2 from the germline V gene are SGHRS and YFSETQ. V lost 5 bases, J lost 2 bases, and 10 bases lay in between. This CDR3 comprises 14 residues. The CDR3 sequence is CASSWGVNTGELFF. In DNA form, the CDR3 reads TGCGCCAGCAGTTGGGGAGTCAACACCGGGGAGCTGTTTTTT.

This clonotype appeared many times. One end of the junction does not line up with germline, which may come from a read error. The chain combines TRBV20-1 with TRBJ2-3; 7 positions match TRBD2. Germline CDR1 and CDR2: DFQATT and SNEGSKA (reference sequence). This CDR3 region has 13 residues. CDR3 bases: TGCAGTGCCAGAGGGGAGGGTGGGGATACGCAGTATTTT. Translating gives CSARGEGGDTQYF.

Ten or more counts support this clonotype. The CDR3 loop reads CSANRVPTEAFF. The CDR3 region has the DNA TGCAGTGCCAACAGGGTTCCCACTGAAGCTTTCTTT. The chain uses TRBV20-1 and TRBJ1-1, with D possibly matching TRBD1 (6 bases). This CDR3 contains 12 residues. Looked up from germline, CDR1 is DFQATT and CDR2 is SNEGSKA (reference sequence). The V gene lost 6 bases and the J gene lost 4 bases, with 12 bases spanning the gap.

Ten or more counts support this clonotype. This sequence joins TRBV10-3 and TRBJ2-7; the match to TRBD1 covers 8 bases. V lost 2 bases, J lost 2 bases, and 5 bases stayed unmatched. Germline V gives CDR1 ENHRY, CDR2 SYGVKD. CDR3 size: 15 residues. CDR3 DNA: TGTGCCATCAGTGAGCCGTACAGGGGGGCCTACGAGCAGTACTTC. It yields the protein CAISEPYRGAYEQYF.

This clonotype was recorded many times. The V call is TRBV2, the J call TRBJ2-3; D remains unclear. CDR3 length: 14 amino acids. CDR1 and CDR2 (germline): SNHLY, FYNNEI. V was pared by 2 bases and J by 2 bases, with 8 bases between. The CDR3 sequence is CASSEWAATDTQYF. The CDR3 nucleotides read TGTGCCAGCAGTGAATGGGCCGCCACAGATACGCAGTATTTT.

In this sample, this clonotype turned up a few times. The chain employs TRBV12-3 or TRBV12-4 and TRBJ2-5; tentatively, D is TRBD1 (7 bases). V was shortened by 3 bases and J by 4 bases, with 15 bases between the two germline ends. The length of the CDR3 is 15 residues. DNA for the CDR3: TGTGCCAGCAGTTTCCTGGGCAGGGGGGCAGAGACCCAGTACTTC. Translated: CASSFLGRGAETQYF.

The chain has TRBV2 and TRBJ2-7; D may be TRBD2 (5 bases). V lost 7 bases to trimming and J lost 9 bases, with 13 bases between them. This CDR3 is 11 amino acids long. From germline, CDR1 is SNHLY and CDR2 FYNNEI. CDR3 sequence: CASTAGLRQYF. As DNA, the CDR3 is TGTGCCAGCACCGCGGGTTTGCGGCAGTACTTC.

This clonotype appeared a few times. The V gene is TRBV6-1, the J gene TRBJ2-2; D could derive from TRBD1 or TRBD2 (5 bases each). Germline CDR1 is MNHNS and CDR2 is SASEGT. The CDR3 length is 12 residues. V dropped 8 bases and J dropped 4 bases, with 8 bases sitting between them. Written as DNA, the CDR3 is TGTGCCAGCGGGGGAACCACCGGGGAGCTGTTTTTT. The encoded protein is CASGGTTGELFF.

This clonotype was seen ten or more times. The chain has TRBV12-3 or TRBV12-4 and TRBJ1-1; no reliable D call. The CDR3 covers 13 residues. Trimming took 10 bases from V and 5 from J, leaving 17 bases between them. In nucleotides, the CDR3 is TGTGCCACCCGTGGCCGGAGAGGGACTGAAGCTTTCTTT. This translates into CATRGRRGTEAFF.

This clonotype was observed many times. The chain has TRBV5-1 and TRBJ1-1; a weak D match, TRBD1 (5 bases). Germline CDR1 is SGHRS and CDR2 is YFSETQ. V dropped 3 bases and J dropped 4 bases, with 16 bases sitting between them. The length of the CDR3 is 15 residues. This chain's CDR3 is CASSSVQGVGTEAFF. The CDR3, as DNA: TGCGCCAGCAGCTCAGTTCAGGGAGTGGGCACTGAAGCTTTCTTT.

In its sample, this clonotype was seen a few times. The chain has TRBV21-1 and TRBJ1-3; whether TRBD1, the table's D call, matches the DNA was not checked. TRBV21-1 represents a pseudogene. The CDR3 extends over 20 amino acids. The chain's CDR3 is CASSFRTGDCFTPDGNTIYF. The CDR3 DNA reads TGTGCCAGCAGCTTTCGGACAGGGGACTGCTTTACTCCTGATGGAAACACCATATATTTT.

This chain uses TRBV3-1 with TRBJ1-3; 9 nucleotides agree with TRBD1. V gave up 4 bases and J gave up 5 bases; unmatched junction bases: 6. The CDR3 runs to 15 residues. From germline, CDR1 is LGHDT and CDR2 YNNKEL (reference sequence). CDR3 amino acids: CASSPRGTGRNTIYF. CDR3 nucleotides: TGTGCCAGCAGCCCAAGGGGGACAGGGAGAAACACCATATATTTT.

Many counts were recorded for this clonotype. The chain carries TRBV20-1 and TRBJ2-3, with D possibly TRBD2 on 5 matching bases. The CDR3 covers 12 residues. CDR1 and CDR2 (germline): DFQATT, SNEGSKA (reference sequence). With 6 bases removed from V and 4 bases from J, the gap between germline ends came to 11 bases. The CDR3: CSAGDYPDTQYF. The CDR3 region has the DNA TGCAGTGCAGGTGACTACCCAGATACGCAGTATTTT.

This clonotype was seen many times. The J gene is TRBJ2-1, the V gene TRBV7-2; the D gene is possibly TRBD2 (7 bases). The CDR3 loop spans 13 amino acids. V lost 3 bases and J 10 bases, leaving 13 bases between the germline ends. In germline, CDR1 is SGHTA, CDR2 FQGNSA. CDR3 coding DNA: TGTGCCAGCAGCTTCCGTGGGAGGGGGGAGCAGTTCTTC. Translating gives CASSFRGRGEQFF.

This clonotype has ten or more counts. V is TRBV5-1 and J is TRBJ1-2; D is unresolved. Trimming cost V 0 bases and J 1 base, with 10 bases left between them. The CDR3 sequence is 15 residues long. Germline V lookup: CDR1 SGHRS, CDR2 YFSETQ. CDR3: CASSLGPGFNYGYTF. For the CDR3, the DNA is TGCGCCAGCAGCTTGGGTCCAGGTTTTAACTATGGCTACACCTTC.

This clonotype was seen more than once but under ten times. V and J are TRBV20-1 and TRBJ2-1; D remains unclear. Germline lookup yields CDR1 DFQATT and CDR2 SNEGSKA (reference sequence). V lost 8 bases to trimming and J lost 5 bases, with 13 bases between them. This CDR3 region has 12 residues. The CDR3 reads CSTASTNNEQFF. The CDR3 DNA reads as TGCAGTACAGCATCGACAAACAATGAGCAGTTCTTC.

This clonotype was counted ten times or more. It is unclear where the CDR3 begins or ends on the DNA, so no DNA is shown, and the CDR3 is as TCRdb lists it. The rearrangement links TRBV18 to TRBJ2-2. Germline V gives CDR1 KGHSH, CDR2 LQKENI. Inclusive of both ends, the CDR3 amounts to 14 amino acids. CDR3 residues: CASSLRLRAGELFF.